A selection of T cell receptor beta chains follows, all from one sample in a study of T cell repertoires in cytomegalovirus infection. TCRdb analysed the reads with MiXCR anew, one entry per CDR3 protein. The sample holds 230,000 or so distinct CDR3 sequences, around two fifths seen once. These receptors have no known antigen. The sample here was CD8+ T cells from cultured PBMCs, taken from culture after CMV antigen stimulation. The source is a human donor in good health (CMV status not recorded). Some clones in this sample may be carry-over from other donors' samples. Each CDR3 is given with its conserved first and last residue. The size of a clone is reported for some rows only, either as once, few or many, or as a class for expanded clones.

TRBV14 | - | CASSQDWLGTAYNEQFF
TRBV12-3/TRBV12-4 | - | CASSLFLGSYEQYF
TRBV28 | few | CASSSSSTRGNQPQHF
TRBV15 | - | CATSRDLAGGYEQYF
TRBV7-6 | - | CASSEESVSDGYTF
TRBV6-2/TRBV6-3 | few | CASSGTNSGRVFAEQYF
TRBV29-1 | few | CSVSSTGRVYEQYF
TRBV19 | few | CASSIPLRRLTYNEQFF
TRBV6-1 | few | CASGGLAYEQFF
TRBV9 | many | CASSVTGKVGKTQYF
TRBV2 | few | CASSEGAGMVEQYF
TRBV28 | few | CASSLLVAGDGVKNIQYF
TRBV12-3/TRBV12-4 | once | CASSFNGVVYPQYF
TRBV29-1 | - | CSPTGGRLGGANVLTF
TRBV11-2 | once | CASSLWTSEIYEQYF
TRBV10-3 | - | CAISESQGPTEAFF
TRBV7-6 | - | CASSPRDSGANVLTF
TRBV4-2 | - | CASSRTSGVSHEQYF
TRBV27 | few | CASMEGAEETQYF
TRBV3-1 | few | CASSQDPHREGVGELFF
TRBV7-9 | few | CASSLGTRADEQYF
TRBV27 | few | CASSLFPASSGANVLTF
TRBV24-1 | few | CATSDVTLEETQYF
TRBV29-1 | - | CSVSGWPNYGYTF
TRBV7-6 | - | CASSLSSGGASGELFF
TRBV4-1 | - | CASSLKGAGGETQYF
TRBV11-2 | few | CASSLFAPIGEMNTEAFF
TRBV7-9 | once | CASSYETGGRRQFF
TRBV12-3/TRBV12-4 | few | CASSYPTQLRGAEAFF
TRBV7-4 | - | CASSSPVRLAEPGTQYF
TRBV28 | - | CASSSDRGRSPYNEQFF
TRBV15 | - | CATSGAGNQPQHF
TRBV27 | - | CASSSRTGGEWVPGELFF
TRBV6-2/TRBV6-3 | - | CASSPSWVGEQYF
TRBV4-1 | few | CASSLRGIDYEQYF
TRBV6-5 | few | CASLRDGIYEQYF
TRBV6-5 | few | CASSLQTGWGTNTEAFF
TRBV20-1 | - | CSATLKGLAAYNEQFF
TRBV7-8 | many | CASSTGTGKQRTNEKLFF
TRBV4-2 | - | CASSQDFPDGGYTF
TRBV28 | few | CASTRRGRGPNSYNEQFF
TRBV7-6 | - | CASSPQTKGTDTQYF
TRBV20-1 | - | CSARPGLAGASQYF
TRBV6-1 | few | CASSTKPGQGGRGTEAFF
TRBV7-8 | few | CASSVRVREATYEQYF
TRBV5-6 | - | CASSLTQTAPEYGYTF
TRBV15 | - | CATSRDSTDNPDQPQHF
TRBV24-1 | - | CATSDKGDRGPIYNEQFF
TRBV20-1 | - | CSASGWSSGIDEQHF
TRBV9 | - | CASSVEGLVFRADTQYF
TRBV7-3 | few | CASSPIAGGFNNEQFF
TRBV13 | many | CASSLGRGLETQYF
TRBV7-1 | - | CASSSPGVHHGEQFF
TRBV7-6 | many | CASSLGTGTGDTQYF
TRBV10-3 | few | CAIRGTSGPSNEQFF
TRBV12-3/TRBV12-4 | - | CASSQGTVNQPQHF
TRBV6-5 | few | CASSSYQFETGLRLNYGYTF
TRBV7-3 | - | CASSPVPSSYNEQFF
TRBV15 | - | CATSGDRSAHTEAFF